Below are 21 T cell receptor beta chains sequenced from a single sample in a study of T-cell memory formation after mild COVID-19. TCRdb called the 5' RACE reads again in MiXCR, with one record for every CDR3 protein. The table has 350,000 to 450,000 distinct CDR3 sequences, approximately 29% seen once. Sequencing was done on a sample of PBMCs or a T cell subset sorted from them (not recorded which). Source of these receptors: an adult woman who had mild COVID-19 (a few samples of this study predate the infection). Cell type and time point are not known.

This clonotype was counted only a few times. The chain employs TRBV19 and TRBJ1-1; D ambiguous. V shed 8 bases and J shed 5 bases, with 9 bases lying between them. This CDR3 spans 11 amino acids. CDR1 LNHDA and CDR2 SQIVND come from the germline V gene (reference sequence). The CDR3 region is CASRLATEAFF. The CDR3 bases are TGTGCCAGTCGGTTGGCAACTGAAGCTTTCTTT.

The chain links TRBV7-2 to TRBJ1-5; no reliable D call. Between the trimmed V and J ends, which lost 2 bases and 1 base, there was a span of 18 bases. The V gene's germline CDR1 is SGHTA and CDR2 FQGNSA. The CDR3 has 18 residues. The CDR3 loop reads CASSLKGSTMGSNQPQHF. CDR3 nucleotides: TGTGCCAGCAGCTTAAAGGGTTCGACCATGGGCAGCAATCAGCCCCAGCATTTT. The full variable domain, in which reference TRBV7-2 and TRBJ1-5 provide the parts outside the CDR3, is GAGVSQSPSNKVTEKGKDVELRCDPISGHTALYWYRQSLGQGLEFLIYFQGNSAPDKSGLPSDRFSAERTGGSVSTLTIQRTQQEDSAVYLCASSLKGSTMGSNQPQHFGDGTRLSIL.

This clonotype was detected only once. V is TRBV20-1 and J is TRBJ1-1, with a tentative D call TRBD1 (6 bases). Looked up from germline, CDR1 is DFQATT and CDR2 is SNEGSKA (reference sequence). The V end lost 3 bases, the J end lost 3 bases, and 11 bases lay between the germline ends. The CDR3 loop spans 13 amino acids. The CDR3 spells CSARGASDTEAFF. CDR3 nucleotide sequence: TGCAGTGCTAGGGGGGCATCTGACACTGAAGCTTTCTTT.

This clonotype was counted between two and nine times. The chain carries TRBV29-1 and TRBJ2-1, with D tentatively TRBD1 (6 bases). Germline V CDR1 and CDR2: SQVTM, ANQGSEA. The V end was cut by 5 bases, the J end by 1 base, with 12 bases between. This CDR3 comprises 14 residues. CDR3 sequence (DNA): TGCAGCGTTCACTCACAGGGATCCTACAATGAGCAGTTCTTC. Its protein is CSVHSQGSYNEQFF.

This clonotype was counted only a few times. The rearrangement joins TRBV4-3 to TRBJ1-1; unclear D gene. V lost 1 base, J lost 2 bases, and 11 bases lay in between. This CDR3 has 15 residues. CDR1 LGHNA and CDR2 YSLEER come from the germline V gene. CDR3 in amino acids: CASSQVYPANTEAFF. The CDR3 DNA sequence: TGCGCCAGCAGCCAAGTGTATCCGGCCAACACTGAAGCTTTCTTT.

V and J are TRBV7-2 and TRBJ2-7; D might be TRBD1 or TRBD2, each matching 6 bases. Germline V lookup: CDR1 SGHTA, CDR2 FQGNSA. The CDR3 is 15 residues long. Trimming removed 7 bases from V and 3 bases from J, with 19 bases in between. The CDR3 DNA reads as TGTGCCAGCATGGGTGGCGTGCGGGACATCTACGAGCAGTACTTC. This translates into CASMGGVRDIYEQYF.

This clonotype showed up just once. CDR3 nucleotide sequence: TGTGCCAGCAGCCATCGACAGGGTAGTGGAAACACCATATATTTT. As protein: CASSHRQGSGNTIYF. The chain uses TRBV3-1 and TRBJ1-3; 7 bases align to TRBD1. The V gene's germline CDR1 is LGHDT and CDR2 YNNKEL (reference sequence). V was clipped by 3 bases and J by 3 bases; unmatched bases: 5. CDR3 length: 15 residues.

The table lists this clonotype with a few counts. The chain carries TRBV29-1 and TRBJ2-7, with TRBD1 identical over 8 bases. This CDR3 is 12 amino acids long. J gave up 6 bases and V 6 bases, and 7 bases lay outside the gene matches. Germline loops: CDR1 SQVTM, CDR2 ANQGSEA. The CDR3 loop is CSVKGQVGEQYF. The CDR3 DNA sequence: TGCAGCGTGAAGGGACAGGTTGGCGAGCAGTACTTC.

The chain combines TRBV9 with TRBJ2-1; 8 nucleotides line up with TRBD1. This CDR3 is built from 14 residues. Germline CDR1 reads SGDLS; CDR2 reads YYNGEE. The J segment lost 3 bases and the V segment lost 4 bases, leaving 3 bases of the junction unmatched. The CDR3 region is CASSPTGGYNEQFF. Written as DNA, the CDR3 is TGTGCCAGCAGCCCTACAGGGGGCTACAATGAGCAGTTCTTC.

J is TRBJ2-7 and V is TRBV20-1; 7 positions match TRBD1. The length of the CDR3 is 13 residues. Looked up from germline, CDR1 is DFQATT and CDR2 is SNEGSKA (reference sequence). J was trimmed by 2 bases and V by 6 bases; bases with no gene match: 7. DNA for the CDR3: TGCAGTGCACCGGGACAGCTAACCTACGAGCAGTACTTC. This codes for CSAPGQLTYEQYF.

This clonotype was detected a few times. This chain links TRBV5-5 with TRBJ1-5; maybe TRBD1 (5 bases). The CDR3 extends over 16 amino acids. Per the germline V gene, CDR1 is SGHKS and CDR2 is YYEKEE (reference sequence). Trimming removed 0 bases at V and 1 base at J, with 11 bases between. DNA of the CDR3: TGTGCCAGCAGCTTGGGCAGGGTAGAAAGCAATCAGCCCCAGCATTTT. Its translation: CASSLGRVESNQPQHF.

This clonotype came up a few times. V is TRBV4-1 and J is TRBJ1-1, with a weak D call TRBD1 (6 bases). V gave up 4 bases and J gave up 1 base, with 13 bases separating them. The V gene's germline CDR1 is MGHRA and CDR2 YSYEKL. This CDR3 comprises 15 residues. The CDR3, as DNA: TGCGCCAGCAGCCCAGAGACAGGAACGAACACTGAAGCTTTCTTT. Protein sequence: CASSPETGTNTEAFF.

The V call is TRBV7-2, the J call TRBJ2-7; 8 bases are shared with TRBD2. The CDR3 covers 14 residues. The germline gives CDR1 SGHTA, CDR2 FQGNSA. V lost 3 bases and J lost 4; bases outside the gene matches: 5. CDR3 DNA: TGTGCCAGCAGCTTCGCGGGGGGAACATACGAGCAGTACTTC. Protein: CASSFAGGTYEQYF. Together with reference TRBV7-2 and TRBJ2-7, the CDR3 gives the full variable domain: GAGVSQSPSNKVTEKGKDVELRCDPISGHTALYWYRQSLGQGLEFLIYFQGNSAPDKSGLPSDRFSAERTGGSVSTLTIQRTQQEDSAVYLCASSFAGGTYEQYFGPGTRLTVT.

This clonotype was counted a single time. The chain joins TRBV7-9 to TRBJ1-4; the D is unclear. Looked up from germline, CDR1 is SEHNR and CDR2 is FQNEAQ (reference sequence). The CDR3 is made up of 16 amino acids. V was clipped by 1 base and J by 6 bases, with 15 bases between them. The CDR3 protein is CASSLGWAAGDEKLFF. DNA of the CDR3: TGTGCCAGCAGCTTAGGATGGGCAGCCGGGGATGAAAAACTGTTTTTT.

This clonotype has a handful of counts. The V call is TRBV7-3, the J call TRBJ1-1; 7 bases are shared with TRBD1. Per germline, CDR1 SGHTA and CDR2 FQGTGA. CDR3 length equals 13 residues. V dropped 6 bases and J dropped 3; count of bases not matched to a gene: 4. The CDR3: CASSLRGYTEAFF. In DNA form, the CDR3 reads TGTGCCAGCAGTCTCAGGGGGTACACTGAAGCTTTCTTT. The full variable domain, completed using reference TRBV7-3 and TRBJ1-1, is GAGVSQTPSNKVTEKGKYVELRCDPISGHTALYWYRQSLGQGPEFLIYFQGTGAADDSGLPNDRFFAVRPEGSVSTLKIQRTERGDSAVYLCASSLRGYTEAFFGQGTRLTVV.

The CDR3 here is CASNPGIYEKLFF. The DNA of the CDR3 is TGTGCCAGCAATCCAGGGATCTATGAAAAACTGTTTTTT. V usage is TRBV7-2 and J usage is TRBJ1-4; tentative D call: TRBD1 (5 bases). This CDR3 has 13 amino acids. Germline values: CDR1 SGHTA, CDR2 FQGNSA. The ends were cut back, 7 bases at V and 6 bases at J, with 12 bases in the middle.

The CDR3 sequence is CASKSQGGGYTF. CDR3 sequence (DNA): TGTGCCAGCAAGTCTCAGGGCGGAGGCTACACCTTC. This rearrangement joins TRBV25-1 to TRBJ1-2; perhaps TRBD1 as D (5 bases). Per the germline V gene, CDR1 is MGHDK and CDR2 is SYGVNS. V shed 7 bases and J shed 8 bases, with 14 bases lying between them. The CDR3 contains 12 residues.

This clonotype was observed a handful of times. This rearrangement joins TRBV7-6 to TRBJ2-1, with TRBD1 matching over 10 bases. The CDR3 totals 17 residues. Germline CDR1 is SGHVS and CDR2 is FNYEAQ. Trimming cost V 1 base and J 7 bases; bases outside gene matches: 10. The CDR3: CASSLGVDRGVENEQFF. CDR3 sequence (DNA): TGTGCCAGCAGCTTAGGGGTGGACAGGGGGGTTGAAAATGAGCAGTTCTTC. Combining the CDR3 with reference TRBV7-6 and TRBJ2-1 gives the whole variable domain GAGVSQSPRYKVTKRGQDVALRCDPISGHVSLYWYRQALGQGPEFLTYFNYEAQQDKSGLPNDRFSAERPEGSISTLTIQRTEQRDSAMYRCASSLGVDRGVENEQFFGPGTRLTVL.

The chain is built from TRBV10-3 and TRBJ1-5; possibly TRBD1 for D (5 bases). Germline loops: CDR1 ENHRY, CDR2 SYGVKD. V gave up 6 bases and J gave up 2 bases, with 11 bases separating them. The CDR3 consists of 14 residues. The CDR3 region is CAISPTGGNQPQHF. In DNA form, the CDR3 reads TGTGCCATCAGCCCAACAGGAGGCAATCAGCCCCAGCATTTT.

This clonotype showed up just a few times. The rearrangement joins TRBV9 to TRBJ2-3; 11 positions match TRBD1. Germline assignment: CDR1 SGDLS and CDR2 YYNGEE. CDR3 length: 15 residues. Unmatched junction bases numbered 5, after V lost 3 bases and J lost 5 bases. The CDR3 reads CASSAPGQGEDTQYF. CDR3 in DNA: TGTGCCAGCAGCGCTCCGGGACAGGGGGAAGATACGCAGTATTTT.

V usage is TRBV29-1 and J usage is TRBJ2-3; 9 nucleotides line up with TRBD1. CDR1 is SQVTM and CDR2 is ANQGSEA in the germline V gene. With 6 bases clipped from V and 4 bases from J, the junction kept 11 bases outside the gene matches. The CDR3 is made up of 15 amino acids. The CDR3 coding sequence is TGCAGCGTAGACGTGGACAGGGGAGCGTCAGATACGCAGTATTTT. This codes for CSVDVDRGASDTQYF.